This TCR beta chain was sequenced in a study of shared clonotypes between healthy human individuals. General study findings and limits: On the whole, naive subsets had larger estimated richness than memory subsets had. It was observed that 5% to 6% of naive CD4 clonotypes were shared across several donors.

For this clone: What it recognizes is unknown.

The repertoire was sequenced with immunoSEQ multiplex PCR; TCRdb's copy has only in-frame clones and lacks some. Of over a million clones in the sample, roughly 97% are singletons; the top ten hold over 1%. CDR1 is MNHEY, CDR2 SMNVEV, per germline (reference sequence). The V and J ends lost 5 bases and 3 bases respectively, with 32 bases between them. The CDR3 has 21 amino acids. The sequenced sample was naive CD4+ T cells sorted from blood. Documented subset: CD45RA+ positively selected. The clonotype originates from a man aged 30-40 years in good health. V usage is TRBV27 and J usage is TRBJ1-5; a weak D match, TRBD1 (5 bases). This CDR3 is CASSPRRGNFGVFKANQPQHF. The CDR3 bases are TGTGCCAGCAGTCCGCGCCGGGGGAATTTCGGTGTTTTTAAGGCCAATCAGCCCCAGCATTTT.